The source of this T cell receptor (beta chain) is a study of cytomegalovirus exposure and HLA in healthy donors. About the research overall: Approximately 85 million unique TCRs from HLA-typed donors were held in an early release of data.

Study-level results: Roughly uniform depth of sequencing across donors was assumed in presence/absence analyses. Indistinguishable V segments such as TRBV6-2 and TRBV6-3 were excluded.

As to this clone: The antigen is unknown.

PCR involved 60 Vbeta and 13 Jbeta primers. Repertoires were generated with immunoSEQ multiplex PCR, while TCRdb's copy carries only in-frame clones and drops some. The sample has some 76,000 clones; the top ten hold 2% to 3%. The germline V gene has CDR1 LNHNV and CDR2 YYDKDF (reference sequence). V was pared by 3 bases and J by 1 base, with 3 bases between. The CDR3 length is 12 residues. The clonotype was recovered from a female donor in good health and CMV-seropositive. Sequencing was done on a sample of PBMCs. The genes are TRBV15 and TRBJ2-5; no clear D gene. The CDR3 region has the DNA TGTGCCACCAGCAGCATCCAAGAGACCCAGTACTTC. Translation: CATSSIQETQYF.